The 30 T cell receptor beta chains presented below share a single source sample, sequenced in a study of cytomegalovirus exposure and HLA in healthy donors (dated by TCRdb to about 2017). Library preparation used the immunoSEQ multiplex PCR assay. The multiplex PCR relied on a mix of 60 forward primers for TCR Vbeta segments and 13 reverse primers for TCR Jbeta segments. TCRdb mirrors the immuneACCESS table, restricted to in-frame sequences. Some clones are absent from its copies; in checked studies, under half trace to an unresolved V gene, and the reason for the others is unknown. A total of roughly 170,000 clones appear in this sample, less than 85% of them only once. Jointly, the top ten make up under 0.8% of the sample. Sequencing input: PBMCs. Receptor source: a boy between 10 and 17 years old in good health and CMV-seronegative.

The V and J genes are TRBV7-2 and TRBJ1-5, with D tentatively TRBD1 (6 bases). This CDR3 has 16 residues. In germline, CDR1 is SGHTA, CDR2 FQGNSA. The V and J ends lost 1 base and 7 bases respectively, with 17 bases between them. DNA of the CDR3: TGTGCCAGCAGCTTAGGAAAGGGGGAAGGCAGACAGCCCCAGCATTTT. Translated, it gives CASSLGKGEGRQPQHF.

In its sample, this clone was seen a few times. The CDR3: CASSQYQRRSEKLFF. The CDR3 region has the DNA TGTGCCAGCAGTCAATATCAACGGCGGAGCGAAAAACTGTTTTTT. The chain is built from TRBV6-1 and TRBJ1-4; D unclear. Trimming took 5 bases from V and 8 from J, leaving 18 bases between them. The CDR3 runs to 15 residues. Germline V CDR1 and CDR2: MNHNS, SASEGT.

The sample holds a few counts of this clone. This sequence joins TRBV30 and TRBJ1-1; 9 bases are a match to TRBD1. Unmatched junction bases numbered 9, after V lost 5 bases and J lost 5 bases. This CDR3 comprises 14 residues. Germline V gene lookup returns CDR1 GTSNPN and CDR2 SVGIG (reference sequence). CDR3 loop: CAWGDRARSTEAFF. DNA of the CDR3: TGTGCCTGGGGGGACAGGGCGAGGAGTACTGAAGCTTTCTTT.

CDR3 in amino acids: CASQGQGALKYF. As DNA, the CDR3 is TGTGCCAGCCAGGGACAGGGTGCATTGAAGTACTTC. The gene calls are TRBV6-6 and TRBJ2-5, with TRBD1 matching 9 bases. CDR3 length equals 12 residues. Germline lookup yields CDR1 MNHNY and CDR2 SVGAGI (reference sequence). Trimming took 8 bases from V and 12 from J; bases not matched to a gene: 10.

The genes are TRBV7-6 and TRBJ1-5; D call uncertain. The CDR3 runs 15 residues. Trimming pared 3 bases from V and 4 bases from J, leaving 13 bases between. From germline, CDR1 is SGHVS and CDR2 FNYEAQ. The CDR3 region is CASSFLPPGNQPQHF. The CDR3 DNA follows: TGTGCCAGCAGCTTCCTCCCCCCGGGGAATCAGCCCCAGCATTTT.

The chain is built from TRBV12-5 and TRBJ1-1; D gene unclear. Germline V CDR1 and CDR2: LGHNT, FRNRAP. Trimming left V 8 bases short and J 5 bases short, with 15 bases between. This CDR3 has 13 amino acids. This CDR3 is CASQPDLGTEAFF. The CDR3 nucleotides are TGTGCTAGTCAGCCCGACCTCGGGACTGAAGCTTTCTTT.

This clone was picked up a small number of times. The chain is built from TRBV6-4 and TRBJ2-3; 7 positions match TRBD2. Germline V CDR1 and CDR2: MRHNA, SNTAGT. V dropped 0 bases and J dropped 1; count of bases not matched to a gene: 10. The CDR3 totals 18 residues. In DNA, the CDR3 is TGTGCCAGCAGTGACTCGATAATGACGGCGGGGGGCACAGATACGCAGTATTTT. This gives the protein CASSDSIMTAGGTDTQYF.

This chain links TRBV5-4 with TRBJ2-5, with D possibly matching TRBD1 (6 bases). The tail of the sequence fits TRBJ2-7 better, so the J call may be wrong. CDR1 and CDR2 from the germline V gene are SGHNT and YYREEE (reference sequence). The CDR3 is 14 residues long. The CDR3 bases are TGTGCCAGCAGCTCCGGGACACAGTCCTACGAGCAGTACTTC. Translated, it gives CASSSGTQSYEQYF.

This clone has just a few counts. This sequence joins TRBV4-1 and TRBJ1-2, with a weak D call TRBD1 (6 bases). V was pared by 4 bases and J by 7 bases, with 16 bases between. The CDR3 is 14 residues long. The germline V gene encodes CDR1 MGHRA and CDR2 YSYEKL. CDR3 coding DNA: TGCGCCAGCAGCCGCCCTGGGGGCGCCTCTGGCTACACCTTC. Translating it yields CASSRPGGASGYTF.

The CDR3 protein is CASSVVSGGTEAFF. CDR3 coding DNA: TGTGCCAGCAGCGTAGTTAGCGGGGGCACTGAAGCTTTCTTT. The chain is built from TRBV9 and TRBJ1-1, with TRBD1 as a possible D gene (5 bases). Germline loops: CDR1 SGDLS, CDR2 YYNGEE. The CDR3 is 14 residues long. The V and J ends lost 0 bases and 4 bases respectively, with 10 bases between them.

The chain couples TRBV10-3 to TRBJ1-6; TRBD1 matches 8 bases. V lost 4 bases, J lost 2 bases, and 4 bases stayed unmatched. The CDR3 sequence is 16 residues long. The germline CDR1 and CDR2 sequences are ENHRY and SYGVKD. The CDR3 bases are TGTGCCATCAGTGCTGACAGGGGACCCTATAATTCACCCCTCCACTTT. Amino acids: CAISADRGPYNSPLHF.

V usage is TRBV19 and J usage is TRBJ2-5; D is perhaps TRBD2 (5 bases). V was pared by 6 bases and J by 9 bases, with 17 bases between. The CDR3 totals 13 residues. Germline CDR1 reads LNHDA; CDR2 reads SQIVND (reference sequence). The CDR3 DNA reads as TGTGCCAGTAGGGGCGGGTCCTTCGGTGCCCAGTACTTC. Encoded protein: CASRGGSFGAQYF.

The gene calls are TRBV6-4 and TRBJ2-7, with a weak D call TRBD2 (5 bases). V gave up 5 bases and J gave up 3 bases, with 14 bases separating them. This CDR3 has 14 residues. Germline V gives CDR1 MRHNA, CDR2 SNTAGT. This CDR3 is CASSPSGEVYEQYF. The CDR3 nucleotides are TGTGCCAGCAGTCCATCCGGGGAAGTCTACGAGCAGTACTTC.

The chain carries TRBV19 and TRBJ1-2; D might be TRBD1 (6 bases). CDR1 is LNHDA and CDR2 is SQIVND in the germline V gene (reference sequence). With 7 bases removed from V and 3 bases from J, the gap between germline ends came to 9 bases. The CDR3 is 12 residues long. CDR3 loop: CASTDRYYGYTF. CDR3 nucleotides: TGTGCCAGTACTGACAGGTACTATGGCTACACCTTC.

V and J are TRBV2 and TRBJ1-1, with TRBD1 matching 7 bases. Trimming at V came to 10 bases and at J to 1 base, leaving 6 bases not matched to a gene. This CDR3 has 13 amino acids. The V gene's germline CDR1 is SNHLY and CDR2 FYNNEI. CDR3 DNA: TGTGCCAAACGACAGGGTGCGAACACTGAAGCTTTCTTT. It encodes CAKRQGANTEAFF. Together with reference TRBV2 and TRBJ1-1, the CDR3 gives the full variable domain: EPEVTQTPSHQVTQMGQEVILRCVPISNHLYFYWYRQILGQKVEFLVSFYNNEISEKSEIFDDQFSVERPDGSNFTLKIRSTKLEDSAMYFCAKRQGANTEAFFGQGTRLTVV.

The chain recombines TRBV28 with TRBJ2-3, with 8 nucleotides matching TRBD1. Unmatched junction bases numbered 5, after V lost 5 bases and J lost 1 base. The CDR3 sequence is 15 residues long. From germline, CDR1 is MDHEN and CDR2 SYDVKM. The CDR3 coding sequence is TGTGCCAGCAGTCTCCCGACAGGGGGCACAGATACGCAGTATTTT. Its translation: CASSLPTGGTDTQYF.

J is TRBJ2-1 and V is TRBV19; 9 bases agree with TRBD1. Germline CDR1 reads LNHDA; CDR2 reads SQIVND (reference sequence). The CDR3 consists of 16 residues. After removal of 3 bases from V and 4 bases from J, the junction contained 7 bases not matched to a gene. The CDR3 DNA reads TGTGCCAGTAGTATTGGGGGGGACAGGGATTACAATGAGCAGTTCTTC. Its protein product is CASSIGGDRDYNEQFF.

V is TRBV11-3 and J is TRBJ2-6, with D possibly matching TRBD2 (6 bases). Trimming cost V 6 bases and J 0 bases, with 24 bases left between them. CDR1 SGHNT and CDR2 YENEEA come from the germline V gene. This CDR3 is 20 amino acids long. The CDR3 DNA sequence: TGTGCCAGCAGACTGAGGCCGCTTCGGGGGAGTAACTCTGGGGCCAACGTCCTGACTTTC. As protein: CASRLRPLRGSNSGANVLTF.

The chain joins TRBV4-1 to TRBJ2-3; TRBD2 matches 11 bases. With V trimmed by 4 bases and J by 3 bases, 15 bases remained unmatched. Germline CDR1 reads MGHRA; CDR2 reads YSYEKL. This CDR3 comprises 19 residues. CDR3: CASSLYSFSTSGGTDTQYF. CDR3 DNA sequence: TGCGCCAGCAGCCTGTACTCGTTCTCTACTAGCGGGGGAACAGATACGCAGTATTTT.

V is TRBV7-8 and J is TRBJ1-3; 7 nucleotides line up with TRBD1. Germline lookup yields CDR1 SGHVS and CDR2 FQNEAQ. This CDR3 has 20 amino acids. V was clipped by 5 bases and J by 0 bases; unmatched bases: 19. The CDR3 DNA follows: TGTGCCAGCAGCCAACCGGGACAGATGGGCCCAACCTACTCTGGAAACACCATATATTTT. This encodes CASSQPGQMGPTYSGNTIYF. The whole variable domain, filled in from reference TRBV7-8 and TRBJ1-3, reads GAGVSQSPRYKVAKRGQDVALRCDPISGHVSLFWYQQALGQGPEFLTYFQNEAQLDKSGLPSDRFFAERPEGSVSTLKIQRTQQEDSAVYLCASSQPGQMGPTYSGNTIYFGEGSWLTVV.

The chain carries TRBV30 and TRBJ2-7, with TRBD2 as a possible D gene (7 bases). Trimming stripped 4 bases from V and 4 bases from J, with 17 bases between. The CDR3 covers 14 residues. CDR1 and CDR2 (germline): GTSNPN, SVGIG (reference sequence). For the CDR3, the DNA is TGTGCCTGGACCTTCCGGGGGGCTTGGTACGAGCAGTACTTC. Residues: CAWTFRGAWYEQYF.

The V call is TRBV9, the J call TRBJ1-1; TRBD1 matches at 10 bases. Per germline, CDR1 SGDLS and CDR2 YYNGEE. V was pared by 4 bases and J by 5 bases, with 11 bases of the junction left unmatched. The CDR3 runs 16 residues. The CDR3: CASSQFWDRGGTEAFF. For the CDR3, the DNA is TGTGCCAGCAGCCAATTTTGGGACAGGGGTGGGACTGAAGCTTTCTTT.

The chain has TRBV9 and TRBJ2-3, with D possibly TRBD2 on 6 matching bases. The germline V and J ends were trimmed by 5 bases and 0 bases, with 22 bases remaining between them. CDR3 length equals 18 residues. Germline V CDR1 and CDR2: SGDLS, YYNGEE. The CDR3 bases are TGTGCCAGCAGTGACCCCGGGACTTCTCTAACTAGCACAGATACGCAGTATTTT. Translation gives CASSDPGTSLTSTDTQYF.

The chain joins TRBV19 to TRBJ2-7, with D perhaps matching TRBD2 (5 bases). V was pared by 4 bases and J by 4 bases, with 14 bases between. The germline V gene has CDR1 LNHDA and CDR2 SQIVND (reference sequence). The CDR3 runs 14 residues. The DNA for the CDR3 is TGTGCCAGTAGTACCCCCGGACTGACGTACGAGCAGTACTTC. Translated, it gives CASSTPGLTYEQYF.

The V gene is TRBV5-4, the J gene TRBJ1-2; D ambiguous. The V gene's germline CDR1 is SGHNT and CDR2 YYREEE (reference sequence). The CDR3 is made up of 14 amino acids. Trimming cost V 0 bases and J 2 bases, with 8 bases left between them. The DNA of the CDR3 is TGTGCCAGCAGCTTGGCCGCCAGGAACTATGGCTACACCTTC. This codes for CASSLAARNYGYTF.

The chain uses TRBV18 and TRBJ2-7; D possibly corresponds to TRBD1 (6 bases). Trimming took off 8 bases at V and 7 bases at J, with 18 bases between the two ends. The germline V gene encodes CDR1 KGHSH and CDR2 LQKENI. The CDR3 is 13 residues long. CDR3 in DNA: TGTGCCAGCCTAGAGTCAGGGGCTGGGGAGCAGTACTTC. This encodes CASLESGAGEQYF.

The chain joins TRBV5-1 to TRBJ1-1; D gene uncertain. The CDR3 consists of 14 residues. Trimming pared 4 bases from V and 1 base from J, leaving 11 bases between. The germline V gene encodes CDR1 SGHRS and CDR2 YFSETQ. The CDR3 reads CASSGSKQNTEAFF. The CDR3 coding sequence is TGCGCCAGCAGCGGCTCGAAACAGAACACTGAAGCTTTCTTT.

The V gene is TRBV5-4, the J gene TRBJ1-1; the D gene is possibly TRBD1 (5 bases). V was cut by 0 bases and J by 3 bases, with 6 bases left in between. CDR3 size: 13 residues. Germline lookup yields CDR1 SGHNT and CDR2 YYREEE (reference sequence). CDR3 bases: TGTGCCAGCAGCTTGGGGGGGGACACTGAAGCTTTCTTT. Amino acids: CASSLGGDTEAFF.

This clone appeared once. The chain employs TRBV2 and TRBJ2-3; 9 positions agree with TRBD2. CDR3 length equals 15 residues. The V and J ends lost 4 bases and 5 bases, in that order; junction bases with no gene match: 7. Looked up from germline, CDR1 is SNHLY and CDR2 is FYNNEI. The CDR3 bases are TGTGCCAGCAGTGCAGAAGGACTAGCGTTAGATACGCAGTATTTT. Protein sequence: CASSAEGLALDTQYF.

V is TRBV5-4 and J is TRBJ2-2; 9 bases agree with TRBD1. Germline V gene lookup returns CDR1 SGHNT and CDR2 YYREEE (reference sequence). This CDR3 has 15 residues. Trimming removed 1 base from V and 6 bases from J; junction bases left unmatched: 4. DNA of the CDR3: TGTGCCAGCAGCTTGCCCAGACAGGGGGCCGGGGAGCTGTTTTTT. Translating gives CASSLPRQGAGELFF.